Given below is one T cell receptor beta chain in context. The data were taken from a study of shared clonotypes between healthy human individuals. The table came from immunoSEQ multiplex PCR; TCRdb's copy has only in-frame clones and leaves some out. Of about 1.5 million clones in the sample, over 95% are singletons; the top ten hold approximately 1%. From germline, CDR1 is SQVTM and CDR2 ANQGSEA. Trimming stripped 6 bases from V and 1 base from J, with 10 bases between. There are 13 residues in the CDR3. The V gene is TRBV29-1, the J gene TRBJ2-1; unclear D gene. Sequencing used naive CD4+ T cells sorted from blood. Subset specified: CD45RA+ positively selected. The TCR originated in a man aged 25 to 45 in good health. CDR3 DNA sequence: TGCAGCGTATCCACTCGGTCCTACAATGAGCAGTTCTTC. Translation: CSVSTRSYNEQFF.